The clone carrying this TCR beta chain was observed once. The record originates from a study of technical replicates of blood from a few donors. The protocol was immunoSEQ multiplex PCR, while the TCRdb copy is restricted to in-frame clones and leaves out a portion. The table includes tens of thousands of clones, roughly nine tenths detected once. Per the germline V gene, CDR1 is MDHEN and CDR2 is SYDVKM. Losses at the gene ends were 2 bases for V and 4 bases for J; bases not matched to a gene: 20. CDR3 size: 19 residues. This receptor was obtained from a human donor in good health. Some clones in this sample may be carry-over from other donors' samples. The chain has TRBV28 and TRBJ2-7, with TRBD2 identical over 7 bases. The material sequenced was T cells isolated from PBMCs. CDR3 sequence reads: CASSLQALAGAGIRYEQYF. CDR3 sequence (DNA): TGTGCCAGCAGTTTACAAGCCTTGGCGGGAGCGGGTATCAGGTACGAGCAGTACTTC. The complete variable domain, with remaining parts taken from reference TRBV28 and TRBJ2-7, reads DVKVTQSSRYLVKRTGEKVFLECVQDMDHENMFWYRQDPGLGLRLIYFSYDVKMKEKGDIPEGYSVSREKKERFSLILESASTNQTSMYLCASSLQALAGAGIRYEQYFGPGTRLTVT.